The sequence of this T cell receptor (beta chain) was determined in a study of blood T cell repertoires in COVID-19. Across the whole study: COVID-19 samples from acute and convalescent phases originated in the United States, Italy and Spain. The cDNA or gDNA used as material had been derived from T cells, B-cell-depleted T cells, or PBMCs.

Original processing methods: It was from reference gene primer amplification that nucleated cell counts were estimated. Profiling relied on immunoSEQ multiplex PCR, and the TCRdb table lists in-frame clones only, not all of them. The V and J calls and clone size were taken over from that table, and D and trimming were inferred from the DNA. The sample gives 200,000 to 250,000 clones, around 81% of which show up once; around 6.4% is in the top ten. The CDR3 sequence is 16 residues long. The germline CDR1 and CDR2 sequences are SNHLY and FYNNEI. The germline V and J ends were trimmed by 5 bases and 3 bases, with 16 bases remaining between them.

Sequencing was carried out using peripheral blood. The clonotype originates from a woman aged 55-75 years with active or convalescent COVID-19. This chain connects TRBV2 to TRBJ2-2, with D possibly being TRBD1 (6 bases). CDR3 sequence reads: CASSPSTGPDTGELFF. CDR3 coding DNA: TGTGCCAGCAGTCCTTCGACAGGCCCCGACACCGGGGAGCTGTTTTTT.